This T cell receptor (beta chain) derives from a study of blood T cell repertoires in COVID-19 (dated by TCRdb to 2020 to 2022). Regarding the study in general: Samples covering the acute and convalescent phases of COVID-19 were provided by collaborators in the United States, Italy and Spain. The prospective study material was composed of cDNA or gDNA derived from T cells, B-cell-depleted T cells, or PBMCs. The dataset comprised deeply sampled blood TCRbeta repertoires from subjects exposed to, actively infected with, or recovered from COVID-19. A freely available public database, intended as a resource for researchers studying the immune response to SARS-CoV-2, is where the repertoires were released. The samples were drawn from the first 160 participants of the ongoing ImmuneRACE study and from about 1,200 subjects provided by 6 global collaborators. Nearly every sample came with metadata listing a de-identified subject ID, COVID-19 status, age in years and sex. Where available, HLA class I and class II types were taken from metadata supplied by the sample provider and were not determined by assay-based typing.

A remark on this clone: Which antigen it targets is not known. The record has no base qualities; no much larger clone is one base away.

TCRbeta CDR3 regions were amplified from genomic DNA using the immunoSEQ Assay, a bias-controlled multiplex PCR. Regarding the original processing steps: Within the assay, amplification of reference gene primers was used to estimate how many nucleated cells each sample contained. To quantify the absolute abundance of each unique TCRbeta CDR3 rearrangement, sequence reads were collapsed and filtered. For each sample, productive Simpson clonality was calculated by taking the square root of Simpson's diversity index across productive rearrangements. This is the immuneACCESS table as TCRdb keeps it, with only in-frame sequences that have V and J called. A part of the clones is gone; compared with another copy, unresolved V genes explain less than half, and the rest is unexplained. Clone size and V and J calls were adopted from that table, with D and trimming inferred from the DNA. The sample table records approximately 330,000 clones; nearly 90% of these occur just once. The ten largest clones take up roughly a tenth of the sample.

Results the study describes overall, beyond this receptor: The amount of clinical and demographic metadata varied by source and participant and was provided uncurated.

In the prospective study, participants were 18 to 89 years old, resided in about two dozen geographic areas of the United States, and were enrolled through a virtual design. In the prospective study, participants were assigned to cohorts based on the clinical history participants reported in a screening survey and a study questionnaire. Recovered participants in ImmuneRACE Cohort 3 were defined by two consecutive negative NP/OP PCR tests, clearance by a healthcare professional, or resolution of symptoms. In the prospective study, mobile phlebotomists collected whole blood, serum and a nasopharyngeal or oropharyngeal swab from each participant. Over an approximately two-month period, participants in the prospective study had the option of providing additional blood draws and questionnaires. Blood samples from the prospective study were shipped frozen or at room temperature prior to DNA extraction.

The junction carries 10 bases between V and J, which are trimmed by 0 bases and 2 bases respectively. The CDR3 measures 15 amino acids from cysteine to phenylalanine. The only DNA kept is the CDR3, 45 bases in frame from the first base. Sequences MNHEY (CDR1) and SVGAGI (CDR2) are obtained from the germline V gene. This clonotype was obtained from a woman aged 25 to 39 who had recovered from COVID-19. Input material: PBMCs or T cells enriched from blood (not recorded which). The V and J segments used are TRBV6-5 and TRBJ1-2; TRBD1 is a weak D gene call, 5 bases matching. This receptor carries the CDR3 CASSYSYDRNYGYTF. The nucleotide sequence is TGTGCCAGCAGTTACTCCTATGACAGAAACTATGGCTACACCTTC.